This TCR beta chain was retrieved from a study of blood T cell repertoires in COVID-19. The CDR3 spans 16 residues. Germline V gene sequence: CDR1 KGHSH, CDR2 LQKENI. Trimming stripped 3 bases from V and 4 bases from J, with 15 bases between. Cohorts were based on clinical histories the participants reported. The method was immunoSEQ multiplex PCR; TCRdb's version includes in-frame clones alone and lacks a portion of them. The sample gives about 200,000 clones, approximately 86% of which show up once; about 4.5% is in the top ten. The chain links TRBV18 to TRBJ2-2; D is perhaps TRBD2 (5 bases). What was sequenced was PBMCs or T cells enriched from blood (not recorded which). The clonotype originates from a woman in her twenties or thirties who had been exposed to COVID-19. CDR3 region: CASSPLTLRGTGELFF. In DNA form, the CDR3 reads TGTGCCAGCTCACCGTTGACTCTCCGGGGCACCGGGGAGCTGTTTTTT. The full variable domain, completed using reference TRBV18 and TRBJ2-2, is NAGVMQNPRHLVRRRGQEARLRCSPMKGHSHVYWYRQLPEEGLKFMVYLQKENIIDESGMPKERFSAEFPKEGPSILRIQQVVRGDSAAYFCASSPLTLRGTGELFFGEGSRLTVL.